The 27 T cell receptor beta chains below come from one sample, sequenced in a study of blood T cell repertoires in COVID-19. Profiling relied on immunoSEQ multiplex PCR, and the TCRdb table lists in-frame clones only, not all of them. The table shows some 100,000 clones, with about nine tenths occurring only once. The sequencing sample was made of peripheral blood. Receptor source: a human donor with active COVID-19. The donor label of this sample is uncertain.

The chain employs TRBV5-4 and TRBJ1-4; unclear D gene. This CDR3 spans 13 amino acids. CDR1 is SGHNT, CDR2 YYREEE, per germline (reference sequence). The ends were cut back, 0 bases at V and 5 bases at J, with 5 bases in the middle. CDR3 sequence (DNA): TGTGCCAGCAGCTTGGGAGGGAATGAAAAACTGTTTTTT. Its protein is CASSLGGNEKLFF.

The chain uses TRBV6-2 or TRBV6-3 and TRBJ2-7; weak D call: TRBD2 (5 bases). Per germline, CDR1 MNHEY and CDR2 SVGEGT. This CDR3 contains 14 residues. The V gene lost 4 bases and the J gene lost 2 bases, with 12 bases spanning the gap. This CDR3 is CASSFGRGPYEQYF. The CDR3 DNA follows: TGTGCCAGCAGTTTTGGCCGGGGTCCCTACGAGCAGTACTTC.

The chain recombines TRBV10-3 with TRBJ1-6; D uncertain. V shed 1 base and J shed 9 bases, with 7 bases lying between them. The CDR3 has 13 residues. CDR1 is ENHRY and CDR2 is SYGVKD in the germline V gene. CDR3 bases: TGTGCCATCAGTGAGTTTAGCCCTTCACCCCTCCACTTT. Its protein is CAISEFSPSPLHF.

The V call is TRBV19, the J call TRBJ2-7, with D possibly being TRBD2 (6 bases). This CDR3 contains 14 residues. The V gene lost 5 bases and the J gene lost 4 bases, with 15 bases spanning the gap. The germline V gene has CDR1 LNHDA and CDR2 SQIVND (reference sequence). CDR3 nucleotides: TGTGCCAGTAGTCCGGCGGGACTCCAATACGAGCAGTACTTC. Its protein is CASSPAGLQYEQYF.

The genes are TRBV5-6 and TRBJ1-3; D is unresolved. V shed 2 bases and J shed 2 bases, with 14 bases lying between them. The CDR3 consists of 16 residues. Germline V gene data show CDR1 as SGHDT and CDR2 as YYEEEE. This chain's CDR3 is CASSFGGFGAGNTIYF. CDR3 sequence (DNA): TGTGCCAGCAGCTTTGGCGGGTTTGGGGCTGGAAACACCATATATTTT.

CDR3 DNA sequence: TGTGCCAGCAGCCGGGACAGGGCGGAATTTGGGTCACCCCTCCACTTT. Its protein is CASSRDRAEFGSPLHF. The rearrangement uses TRBV6-4 and TRBJ1-6; 9 bases are shared with TRBD1. The V gene's germline CDR1 is MRHNA and CDR2 SNTAGT. This CDR3 contains 16 residues. J lost 10 bases, V lost 6 bases, and 13 bases had no gene match.

The rearrangement uses TRBV3-1 (or the pseudogene TRBV3-2) and TRBJ2-7, with D perhaps TRBD2 (5 bases). CDR3 length: 12 amino acids. V lost 4 bases, J lost 7 bases, and 11 bases lay in between. Germline V gene data show CDR1 as LGHDT and CDR2 as YNNKEL (reference sequence). CDR3 bases: TGTGCCAGCAGCCTCCTCTGGAGGGAGCAGTACTTC. Translation: CASSLLWREQYF.

This clone was detected once. This chain uses TRBV3-1 (or the pseudogene TRBV3-2) with TRBJ2-5; D may be TRBD2 (5 bases). The V gene lost 6 bases and the J gene lost 3 bases, with 11 bases spanning the gap. This CDR3 has 13 amino acids. Germline V CDR1 and CDR2: LGHDT, YNNKEL (reference sequence). CDR3 in amino acids: CASRDFYEETQYF. The CDR3 DNA reads as TGTGCCAGCAGGGACTTTTACGAAGAGACCCAGTACTTC.

CDR3: CASSYRTGGDSPLHF. The CDR3 DNA reads as TGTGCCAGCAGCTACCGAACCGGGGGTGATTCACCCCTCCACTTT. The V gene is TRBV5-4, the J gene TRBJ1-6; possibly TRBD1 for D (5 bases). V lost 3 bases, J lost 8 bases, and 15 bases lay in between. The CDR3 spans 15 residues. Germline V gives CDR1 SGHNT, CDR2 YYREEE (reference sequence).

The J gene is TRBJ1-1, the V gene TRBV28; D perhaps matches TRBD1 (6 bases). The CDR3 sequence is 14 residues long. Per the germline V gene, CDR1 is MDHEN and CDR2 is SYDVKM. V gave up 7 bases and J gave up 11 bases, with 23 bases separating them. The CDR3 sequence: CASTSGQQGRGAFF. CDR3 bases: TGTGCCAGCACCTCGGGGCAACAGGGTAGGGGTGCTTTCTTT.

The chain employs TRBV19 and TRBJ1-6; 7 nucleotides agree with TRBD1. CDR1 is LNHDA, CDR2 SQIVND, per germline (reference sequence). The trim removed 9 bases at V and 5 bases at J, leaving 4 bases unmatched. This CDR3 is built from 13 residues. CDR3 coding DNA: TGTGCCAGCGGGACAGTAGATAATTCACCCCTCCACTTT. It encodes CASGTVDNSPLHF.

This chain links TRBV5-8 with TRBJ2-3; TRBD2 aligns across 7 bases. The germline V gene has CDR1 SGHTS and CDR2 YDEGEE. The CDR3 consists of 15 residues. J gave up 2 bases and V 0 bases, and 3 bases lay outside the gene matches. As DNA, the CDR3 is TGTGCCAGCAGCTTGGTAGGGACTACCACAGATACGCAGTATTTT. Translating gives CASSLVGTTTDTQYF.

The chain carries TRBV18 and TRBJ1-2; TRBD1 agrees at 11 bases. From germline, CDR1 is KGHSH and CDR2 LQKENI. The CDR3 contains 15 residues. Germline trimming cut 4 bases from V and 4 bases from J; bases unmatched to any gene: 5. This chain's CDR3 is CASSLGQGAIYGYTF. The CDR3 coding sequence is TGTGCCAGCTCACTAGGACAGGGGGCCATCTATGGCTACACCTTC. Together with reference TRBV18 and TRBJ1-2, the CDR3 gives the full variable domain: NAGVMQNPRHLVRRRGQEARLRCSPMKGHSHVYWYRQLPEEGLKFMVYLQKENIIDESGMPKERFSAEFPKEGPSILRIQQVVRGDSAAYFCASSLGQGAIYGYTFGSGTRLTVV.

This chain uses TRBV4-2 with TRBJ1-2; 8 nucleotides line up with TRBD1. V trimming: 4 bases; J trimming: 0 bases; junction bases outside the gene matches: 10. This CDR3 comprises 17 residues. Germline V gives CDR1 LGHNA, CDR2 YNFKEQ. CDR3 DNA sequence: TGTGCCAGCAGCCCTAAGGGACAGGCCGCAGCTAACTATGGCTACACCTTC. Translation: CASSPKGQAAANYGYTF.

The rearrangement links TRBV3-1 (or the pseudogene TRBV3-2) to TRBJ1-6, with D possibly being TRBD1 (5 bases). The V end was cut by 4 bases, the J end by 7 bases, with 11 bases between. The CDR3 covers 14 residues. Germline V gene lookup returns CDR1 LGHDT and CDR2 YNNKEL (reference sequence). CDR3 sequence (DNA): TGTGCCAGCAGCCTTGGGACTCGAAATTCACCCCTCCACTTT. Translation gives CASSLGTRNSPLHF.

This chain connects TRBV19 to TRBJ1-2; D may be TRBD1 (5 bases). The CDR3 covers 15 residues. Trimming took off 7 bases at V and 8 bases at J, with 23 bases between the two ends. Germline V gives CDR1 LNHDA, CDR2 SQIVND (reference sequence). CDR3 nucleotide sequence: TGTGCCAGTACATCCTGGGGGGTAGCTGCGGTGGGCTACACCTTC. Its translation is CASTSWGVAAVGYTF.

The chain links TRBV4-1 to TRBJ2-1, with 9 bases identical to TRBD1. This CDR3 comprises 15 residues. The V and J ends lost 2 bases and 8 bases, in that order; junction bases with no gene match: 7. Germline values: CDR1 MGHRA, CDR2 YSYEKL. CDR3 amino acids: CASSQHGQGSDEQFF. CDR3 DNA sequence: TGCGCCAGCAGCCAACATGGACAGGGGAGCGATGAGCAGTTCTTC.

This clone was recorded only once. The rearrangement joins TRBV3-1 (or the pseudogene TRBV3-2) to TRBJ2-7, with TRBD2 identical over 8 bases. Germline trimming cut 1 base from V and 0 bases from J; bases unmatched to any gene: 5. The CDR3 is 16 amino acids. CDR1 is LGHDT, CDR2 YNNKEL, per germline (reference sequence). CDR3 amino acids: CASSQGPAGVSYEQYF. The CDR3, as DNA: TGTGCCAGCAGCCAAGGGCCAGCGGGGGTCTCCTACGAGCAGTACTTC.

Written as DNA, the CDR3 is TGTGCCAGCAGCTGGGGACAGGGGGCCTACGAGCAGTACTTC. Translating it yields CASSWGQGAYEQYF. The chain employs TRBV5-6 and TRBJ2-7; 11 positions match TRBD1. Losses at the gene ends were 3 bases for V and 2 bases for J; bases not matched to a gene: 1. The germline V gene has CDR1 SGHDT and CDR2 YYEEEE. The CDR3 totals 14 residues.

The chain uses TRBV19 and TRBJ1-2, with a tentative D call TRBD1 (5 bases). The germline V and J ends were trimmed by 9 bases and 8 bases, with 13 bases remaining between them. This CDR3 contains 11 residues. Germline-derived CDR1 and CDR2 are LNHDA and SQIVND (reference sequence). CDR3 in DNA: TGTGCCAGAAGGAGGGGAGGGGGCTACACCTTC. Its translation: CARRRGGGYTF.

The V and J genes are TRBV11-2 and TRBJ2-5; 7 nucleotides match TRBD1. The ends lost 5 bases at V and 6 bases at J; junction bases unmatched: 9. The CDR3 consists of 14 residues. Germline lookup yields CDR1 SGHAT and CDR2 FQNNGV. The CDR3: CASSPLGGLKTQYF. Written as DNA, the CDR3 is TGTGCCAGCAGCCCGCTAGGGGGCCTAAAGACCCAGTACTTC.

The chain links TRBV19 to TRBJ2-2; the D gene is possibly TRBD1 (6 bases). Germline CDR1 reads LNHDA; CDR2 reads SQIVND (reference sequence). V lost 2 bases and J lost 3, with 16 bases in between. The CDR3 runs 17 residues. The CDR3 DNA sequence: TGTGCCAGTAGTATACTGACAGGTTCGGCCTACACCGGGGAGCTGTTTTTT. Its translation is CASSILTGSAYTGELFF. The whole variable domain, filled in from reference TRBV19 and TRBJ2-2, reads DGGITQSPKYLFRKEGQNVTLSCEQNLNHDAMYWYRQDPGQGLRLIYYSQIVNDFQKGDIAEGYSVSREKKESFPLTVTSAQKNPTAFYLCASSILTGSAYTGELFFGEGSRLTVL.

The rearrangement uses TRBV6-5 and TRBJ2-5; 8 bases line up with TRBD1. CDR1 and CDR2 from the germline V gene are MNHEY and SVGAGI. The J segment lost 4 bases and the V segment lost 6 bases, leaving 10 bases of the junction unmatched. This CDR3 contains 15 residues. Here the CDR3 reads CASSPRDRIRETQYF. DNA for the CDR3: TGTGCCAGCAGCCCCCGGGACAGGATACGAGAGACCCAGTACTTC.

This sequence joins TRBV28 and TRBJ1-4, with D unclear. Germline CDR1 MDHEN, CDR2 SYDVKM. V was trimmed by 3 bases and J by 0 bases, leaving 14 bases between them. This CDR3 region has 17 residues. CDR3 coding DNA: TGTGCCAGCAGTTTCCCAGGAATCTTTGCAACTAATGAAAAACTGTTTTTT. Amino acid sequence: CASSFPGIFATNEKLFF.

The chain carries TRBV5-5 and TRBJ2-6; D unclear. The CDR3 totals 15 residues. V lost 2 bases to trimming and J lost 0 bases, with 6 bases between them. CDR1 SGHKS and CDR2 YYEKEE come from the germline V gene (reference sequence). The CDR3 DNA reads as TGTGCCAGCAGCTTTCGACTCTCTGGGGCCAACGTCCTGACTTTC. Its translation is CASSFRLSGANVLTF.

The CDR3 DNA sequence: TGCGCCAGCAGCAGGGGACAGGGGAACACTGAAGCTTTCTTT. Residues: CASSRGQGNTEAFF. This chain connects TRBV5-1 to TRBJ1-1; 9 nucleotides match TRBD1. V dropped 4 bases and J dropped 1; count of bases not matched to a gene: 2. The CDR3 has 14 amino acids. Germline V gene sequence: CDR1 SGHRS, CDR2 YFSETQ.

This clone came up a few times. The J gene is TRBJ1-1, the V gene TRBV7-2; a possible D gene is TRBD1 (6 bases). The CDR3 has 14 amino acids. Germline assignment: CDR1 SGHTA and CDR2 FQGNSA. Trimming shortened V by 3 bases and J by 2 bases, and 10 bases separated the two germline ends. Written as DNA, the CDR3 is TGTGCCAGCAGCTTGCACAGGGCTAACACTGAAGCTTTCTTT. Protein: CASSLHRANTEAFF.